The 9 T cell receptor beta chains presented below share a single source sample, sequenced in a study of tumor-infiltrating lymphocytes in primary liver carcinoma. A primer matching the constant region was used to make TCR beta cDNA from approximately 0.55 ug of total RNA. Investigators got TCR beta libraries out of three nested multiplex PCR rounds, done with slightly modified ARM-PCR. TRBV1-TRBV30 forward and Cbeta reverse primers drove the first two roughly 9-cycle rounds. Each CDR3 protein gets one entry after TCRdb re-called the multiplex PCR reads with MiXCR. The sample lists about 37,000 distinct CDR3 sequences, around 75% seen once, with 35% to 45% in the top ten. Each 20-30 mg portion of unsorted bulk tissue served as the source for co-extraction of RNA and DNA. The sequencing input was tumor-adjacent normal liver tissue. All receptors derive from a man in his forties or fifties with primary liver carcinoma and hepatitis B virus infection.

Concerning this clonotype: At one end the junction does not follow the germline gene, possibly because of a read error. This sequence joins TRBV7-6 and TRBJ1-3, with unresolved D. The CDR3 length is 14 residues. Germline V gene sequence: CDR1 SGHVS, CDR2 FNYEAQ. The CDR3 sequence: CTSSLFGPGNTIYF. CDR3 nucleotide sequence: TGTACCAGCAGCTTATTTGGACCCGGAAACACCATATATTTT.

The rearrangement joins TRBV29-1 to TRBJ2-3, with D uncertain. The germline CDR1 and CDR2 sequences are SQVTM and ANQGSEA. This CDR3 spans 16 amino acids. V dropped 6 bases and J dropped 7 bases, with 26 bases sitting between them. In nucleotides, the CDR3 is TGCAGCGTCGCCGGAGTGGACGGACGTAGTACAAATACGCAGTATTTT. The encoded protein is CSVAGVDGRSTNTQYF.

This rearrangement joins TRBV12-3 or TRBV12-4 to TRBJ2-1; the D is unclear. V lost 10 bases and J lost 10, with 29 bases in between. CDR3 length: 16 residues. In nucleotides, the CDR3 is TGTGCCATCTGTGGGCCCCGGCGGACCCCTCCGGAAGAGCAGTTCTTC. Translating gives CAICGPRRTPPEEQFF.

Regarding this clonotype: One end of the junction is discordant with germline, which a read error may explain. The chain carries TRBV12-3 or TRBV12-4 and TRBJ2-1; 7 nucleotides agree with TRBD1. The CDR3 is 14 amino acids. The CDR3 region is CVSSLVRQGGEQFF. DNA of the CDR3: TGTGTCAGCAGTTTAGTCCGACAGGGCGGTGAGCAGTTCTTC.

This clonotype has only a few counts. The V gene is TRBV29-1, the J gene TRBJ2-4, with 8 positions matching TRBD1. CDR1 and CDR2 from the germline V gene are SQVTM and ANQGSEA. With 6 bases clipped from V and 3 bases from J, the junction kept 10 bases outside the gene matches. This CDR3 contains 15 residues. DNA of the CDR3: TGCAGCGTCGTCGTAGGAGACAGGGGCAAAAACATTCAGTACTTC. It codes for CSVVVGDRGKNIQYF.

V usage is TRBV18 and J usage is TRBJ1-1, with a weak D call TRBD1 (5 bases). Germline V gene data show CDR1 as KGHSH and CDR2 as LQKENI. The ends were cut back, 2 bases at V and 4 bases at J, with 11 bases in the middle. CDR3 length: 14 residues. The DNA of the CDR3 is TGTGCCAGCTCACCAAGCCAAGGGGTCACTGAAGCTTTCTTT. It translates to CASSPSQGVTEAFF.

For this clonotype: Relative to the germline gene, one junction end is altered; a read error may explain this. The chain links TRBV5-6 to TRBJ2-7; unclear D gene. The CDR3 loop spans 14 amino acids. CDR1 SGHDT and CDR2 YYEEEE come from the germline V gene. The CDR3 here is CVSSPGPGTIGQYF. The CDR3 DNA reads TGTGTCAGCAGCCCGGGTCCGGGTACGATAGGGCAGTACTTC.

This clonotype was seen repeatedly, ten times or more. The rearrangement links TRBV2 to TRBJ2-6; no firm D call. V was cut by 4 bases and J by 1 base, with 5 bases left in between. The germline V gene encodes CDR1 SNHLY and CDR2 FYNNEI. The CDR3 is made up of 14 amino acids. Here the CDR3 reads CASSVDSGANVLTF. CDR3 sequence (DNA): TGTGCCAGCAGTGTGGATTCTGGGGCCAACGTCCTGACTTTC.

A word on this clonotype: The CDR3 ends on some other residue instead of the conserved phenylalanine or tryptophan, so this is likely a read error. The chain uses TRBV11-1 and TRBJ2-5, with 12 bases lining up with TRBD2. The length of the CDR3 is 15 residues. Losses at the gene ends were 10 bases for V and 4 bases for J; bases not matched to a gene: 10. Per germline, CDR1 SGHAT and CDR2 FQDESV (reference sequence). DNA for the CDR3: TGTGCCAACGCCCTCACGGGACTAGCGGGAGAGACCCAGTACCTC. Translating gives CANALTGLAGETQYL.